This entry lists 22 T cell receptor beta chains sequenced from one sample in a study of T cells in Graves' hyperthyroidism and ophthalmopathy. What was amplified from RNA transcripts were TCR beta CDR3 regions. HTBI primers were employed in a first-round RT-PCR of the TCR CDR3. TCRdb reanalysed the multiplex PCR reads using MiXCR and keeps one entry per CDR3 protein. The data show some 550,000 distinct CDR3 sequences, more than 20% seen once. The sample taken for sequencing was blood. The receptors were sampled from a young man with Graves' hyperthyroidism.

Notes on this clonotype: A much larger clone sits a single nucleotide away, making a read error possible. The CDR3 DNA reads TGTGCCAGCAGCTTGGGGGACAGTATCTACGAGCAGTACGTC. Translation gives CASSLGDSIYEQYV. The V gene is TRBV5-6, the J gene TRBJ2-7; TRBD1 agrees at 7 bases. Germline loops: CDR1 SGHDT, CDR2 YYEEEE. The CDR3 has 14 amino acids. V lost 0 bases, J lost 3 bases, and 3 bases stayed unmatched.

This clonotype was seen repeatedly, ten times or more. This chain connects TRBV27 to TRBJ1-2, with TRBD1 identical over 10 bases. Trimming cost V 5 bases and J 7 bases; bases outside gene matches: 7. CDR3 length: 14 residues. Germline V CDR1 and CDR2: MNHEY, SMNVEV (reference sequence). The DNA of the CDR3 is TGTGCCAGCAGTCCCGGGACAGGGGTTGTTGGCTACACCTTC. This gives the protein CASSPGTGVVGYTF.

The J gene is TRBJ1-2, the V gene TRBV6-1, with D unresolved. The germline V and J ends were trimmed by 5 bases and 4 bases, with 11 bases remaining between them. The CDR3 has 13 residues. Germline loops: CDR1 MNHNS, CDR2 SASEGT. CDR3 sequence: CASSTSSLYGYTF. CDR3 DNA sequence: TGTGCCAGCAGTACGAGCAGCCTCTATGGCTACACCTTC.

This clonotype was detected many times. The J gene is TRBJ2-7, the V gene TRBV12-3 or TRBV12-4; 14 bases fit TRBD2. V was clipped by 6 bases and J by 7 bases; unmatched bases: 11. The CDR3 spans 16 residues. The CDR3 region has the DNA TGTGCCAGCAGGTCAGGACTAGCGGGAGGTCCGGGGGAGCAGTACTTC. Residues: CASRSGLAGGPGEQYF.

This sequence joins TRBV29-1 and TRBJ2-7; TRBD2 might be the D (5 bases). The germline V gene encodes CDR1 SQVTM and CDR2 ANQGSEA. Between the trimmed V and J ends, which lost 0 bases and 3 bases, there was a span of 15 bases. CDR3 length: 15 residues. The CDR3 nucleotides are TGCAGCGTTGAAGATCGGGCCGACGGGGACTACGAGCAGTACTTC. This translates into CSVEDRADGDYEQYF.

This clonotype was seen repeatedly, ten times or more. The chain's CDR3 is CASSLVGSNYGYTF. The DNA of the CDR3 is TGCGCCAGCAGCTTGGTAGGGAGTAACTATGGCTACACCTTC. The rearrangement links TRBV5-1 to TRBJ1-2; D uncertain. Per germline, CDR1 SGHRS and CDR2 YFSETQ. Trimming left V 0 bases short and J 1 base short, with 7 bases between. The CDR3 has 14 amino acids. Drawing the rest from reference TRBV5-1 and TRBJ1-2, the complete variable domain is KAGVTQTPRYLIKTRGQQVTLSCSPISGHRSVSWYQQTPGQGLQFLFEYFSETQRNKGNFPGRFSGRQFSNSRSEMNVSTLELGDSALYLCASSLVGSNYGYTFGSGTRLTVV.

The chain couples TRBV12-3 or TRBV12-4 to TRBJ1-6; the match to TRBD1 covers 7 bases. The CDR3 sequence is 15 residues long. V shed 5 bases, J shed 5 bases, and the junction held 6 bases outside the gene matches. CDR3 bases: TGTGCCAGCAGTGGGGGGACAGCCAATAATTCACCCCTCCACTTT. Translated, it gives CASSGGTANNSPLHF.

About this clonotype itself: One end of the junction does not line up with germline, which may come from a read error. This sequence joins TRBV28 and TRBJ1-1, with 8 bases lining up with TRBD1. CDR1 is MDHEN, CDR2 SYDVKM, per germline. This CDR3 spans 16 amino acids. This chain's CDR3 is CASRGSGQVSGTEALF. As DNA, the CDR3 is TGTGCCAGCAGGGGCTCGGGACAGGTTTCGGGGACTGAAGCTCTCTTT.

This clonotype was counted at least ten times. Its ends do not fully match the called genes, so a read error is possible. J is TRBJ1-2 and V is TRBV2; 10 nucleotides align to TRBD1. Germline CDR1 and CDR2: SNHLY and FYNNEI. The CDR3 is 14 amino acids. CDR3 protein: CASSTRTGGYGCTF. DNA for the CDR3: TGTGCCAGCAGTACACGGACAGGGGGGTATGGCTGCACCTTC.

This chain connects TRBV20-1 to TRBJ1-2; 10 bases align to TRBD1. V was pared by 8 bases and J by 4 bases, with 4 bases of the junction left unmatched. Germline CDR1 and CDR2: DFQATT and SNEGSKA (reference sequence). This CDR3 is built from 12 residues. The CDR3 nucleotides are TGCAGTATGACAGGGGGCGGCTATGGCTACACCTTC. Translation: CSMTGGGYGYTF.

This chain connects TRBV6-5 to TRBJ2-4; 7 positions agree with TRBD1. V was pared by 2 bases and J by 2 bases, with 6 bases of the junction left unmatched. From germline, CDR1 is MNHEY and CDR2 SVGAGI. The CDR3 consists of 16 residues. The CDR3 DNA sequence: TGTGCCAGCAGTTACGACCACAGGGGAACCAAAAACATTCAGTACTTC. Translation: CASSYDHRGTKNIQYF.

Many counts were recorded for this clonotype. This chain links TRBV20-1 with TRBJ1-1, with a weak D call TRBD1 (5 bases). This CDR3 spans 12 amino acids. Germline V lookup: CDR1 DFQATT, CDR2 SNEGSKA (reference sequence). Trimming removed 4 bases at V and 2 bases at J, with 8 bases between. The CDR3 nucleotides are TGCAGTGCTACAGGGTCCAACACTGAAGCTTTCTTT. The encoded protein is CSATGSNTEAFF.

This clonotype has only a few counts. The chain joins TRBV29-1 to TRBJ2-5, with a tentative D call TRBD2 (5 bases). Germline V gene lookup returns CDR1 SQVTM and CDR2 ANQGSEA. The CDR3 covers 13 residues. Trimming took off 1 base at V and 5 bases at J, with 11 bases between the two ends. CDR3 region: CSVEGPPGETQYF. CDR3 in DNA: TGCAGCGTTGAAGGTCCGCCGGGGGAGACCCAGTACTTC.

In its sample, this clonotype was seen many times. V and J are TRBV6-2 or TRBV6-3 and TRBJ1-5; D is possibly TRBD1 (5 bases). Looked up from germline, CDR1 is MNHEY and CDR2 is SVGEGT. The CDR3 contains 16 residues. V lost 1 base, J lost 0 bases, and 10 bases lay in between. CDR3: CASSYYRSISNQPQHF. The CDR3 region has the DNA TGTGCCAGCAGTTACTACAGGAGTATTAGCAATCAGCCCCAGCATTTT.

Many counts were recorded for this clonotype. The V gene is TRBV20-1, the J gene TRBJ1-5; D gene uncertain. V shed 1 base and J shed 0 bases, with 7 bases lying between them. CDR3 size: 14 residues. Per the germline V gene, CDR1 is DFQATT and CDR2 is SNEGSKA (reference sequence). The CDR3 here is CSARVDRSNQPQHF. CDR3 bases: TGCAGTGCTAGAGTGGACCGTAGCAATCAGCCCCAGCATTTT.

The CDR3 protein is CASSLVSAAPDEQYF. CDR3 DNA: TGTGCCAGCAGCTTAGTGTCGGCAGCACCGGACGAGCAGTACTTC. The V gene is TRBV11-1, the J gene TRBJ2-7; D gene uncertain. The V gene lost 1 base and the J gene lost 5 bases, with 15 bases spanning the gap. The CDR3 runs 15 residues. CDR1 SGHAT and CDR2 FQDESV come from the germline V gene (reference sequence).

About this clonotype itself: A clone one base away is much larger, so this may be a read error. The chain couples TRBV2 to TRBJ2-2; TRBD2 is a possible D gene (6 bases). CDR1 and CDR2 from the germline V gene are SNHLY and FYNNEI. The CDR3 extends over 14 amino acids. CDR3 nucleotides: TGTGCCAGCAGTGTGAAAGCGGGCACCGGGGAGCTGTGTTTT. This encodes CASSVKAGTGELCF.

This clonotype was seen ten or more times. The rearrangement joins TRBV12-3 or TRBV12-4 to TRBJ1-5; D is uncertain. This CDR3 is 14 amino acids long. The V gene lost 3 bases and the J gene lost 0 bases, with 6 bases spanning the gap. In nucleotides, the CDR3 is TGTGCCAGCAGTTTGGCCAATAGCAATCAGCCCCAGCATTTT. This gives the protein CASSLANSNQPQHF.

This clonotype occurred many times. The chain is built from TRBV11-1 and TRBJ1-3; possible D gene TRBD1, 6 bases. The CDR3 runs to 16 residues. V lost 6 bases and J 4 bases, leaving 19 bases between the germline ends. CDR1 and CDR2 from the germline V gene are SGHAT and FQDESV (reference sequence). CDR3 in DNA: TGTGCCAGCAGTCCAGGTCCAGGGGCGCGGGGAAACACCATATATTTT. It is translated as CASSPGPGARGNTIYF. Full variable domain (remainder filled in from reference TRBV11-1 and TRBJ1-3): EAEVAQSPRYKITEKSQAVAFWCDPISGHATLYWYRQILGQGPELLVQFQDESVVDDSQLPKDRFSAERLKGVDSTLKIQPAELGDSAMYLCASSPGPGARGNTIYFGEGSWLTVV.

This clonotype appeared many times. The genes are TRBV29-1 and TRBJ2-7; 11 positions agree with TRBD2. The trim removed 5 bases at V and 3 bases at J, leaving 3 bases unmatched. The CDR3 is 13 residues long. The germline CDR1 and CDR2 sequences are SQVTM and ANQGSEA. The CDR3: CSVRLAGFYEQYF. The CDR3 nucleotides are TGCAGCGTTAGACTAGCGGGGTTCTACGAGCAGTACTTC.

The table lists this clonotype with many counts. The CDR3 loop reads CASSMGMYSNQPQHF. The CDR3 DNA reads as TGTGCCAGTAGTATGGGGATGTATAGCAATCAGCCCCAGCATTTT. This sequence joins TRBV19 and TRBJ1-5; D is unresolved. V was shortened by 3 bases and J by 0 bases, with 9 bases between the two germline ends. The CDR3 covers 15 residues. Germline V CDR1 and CDR2: LNHDA, SQIVND (reference sequence).

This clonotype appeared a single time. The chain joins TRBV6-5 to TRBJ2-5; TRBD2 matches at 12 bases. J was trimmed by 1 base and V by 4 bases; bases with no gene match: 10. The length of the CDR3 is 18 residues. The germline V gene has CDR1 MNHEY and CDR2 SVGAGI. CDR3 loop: CASSLKLGLAGSQETQYF. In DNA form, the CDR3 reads TGTGCCAGCAGTTTGAAATTAGGACTAGCGGGGAGCCAAGAGACCCAGTACTTC.